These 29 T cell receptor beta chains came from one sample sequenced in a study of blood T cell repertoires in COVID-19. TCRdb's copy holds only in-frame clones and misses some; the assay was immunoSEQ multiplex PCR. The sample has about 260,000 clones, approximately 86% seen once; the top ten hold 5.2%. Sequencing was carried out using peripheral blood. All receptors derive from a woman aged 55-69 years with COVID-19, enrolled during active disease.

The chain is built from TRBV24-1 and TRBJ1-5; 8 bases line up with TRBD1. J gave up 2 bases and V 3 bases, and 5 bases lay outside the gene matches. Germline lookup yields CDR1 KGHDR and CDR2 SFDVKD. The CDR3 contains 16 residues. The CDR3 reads CATSDPTGGGNQPQHF. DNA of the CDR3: TGTGCCACCAGTGATCCAACAGGGGGTGGCAATCAGCCCCAGCATTTT.

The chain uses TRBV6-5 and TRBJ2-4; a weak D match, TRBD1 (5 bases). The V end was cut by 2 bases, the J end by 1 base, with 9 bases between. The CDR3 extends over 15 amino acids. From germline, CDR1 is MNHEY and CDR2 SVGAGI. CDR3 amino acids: CASSYGAGAKNIQYF. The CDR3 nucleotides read TGTGCCAGCAGTTACGGGGCTGGGGCCAAAAACATTCAGTACTTC.

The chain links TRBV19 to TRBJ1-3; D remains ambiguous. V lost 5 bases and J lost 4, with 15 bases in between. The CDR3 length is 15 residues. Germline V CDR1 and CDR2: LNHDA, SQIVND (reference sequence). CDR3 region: CASSPSRFTGNTIYF. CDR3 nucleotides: TGTGCCAGTAGTCCCTCCAGGTTTACCGGAAACACCATATATTTT.

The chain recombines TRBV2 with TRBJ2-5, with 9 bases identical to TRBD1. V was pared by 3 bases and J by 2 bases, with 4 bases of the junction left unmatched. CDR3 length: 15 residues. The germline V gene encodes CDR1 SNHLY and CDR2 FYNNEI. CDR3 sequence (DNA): TGTGCCAGCAGTGACTACGACAGGGGGCAAGAGACCCAGTACTTC. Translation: CASSDYDRGQETQYF.

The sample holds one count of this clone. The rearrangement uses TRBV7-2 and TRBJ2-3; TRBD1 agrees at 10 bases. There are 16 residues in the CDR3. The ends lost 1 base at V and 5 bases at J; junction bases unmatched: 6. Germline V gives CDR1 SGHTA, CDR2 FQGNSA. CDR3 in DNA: TGTGCCAGCAGCTTAGTCTCGGGACAGGGGCGAGATACGCAGTATTTT. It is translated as CASSLVSGQGRDTQYF. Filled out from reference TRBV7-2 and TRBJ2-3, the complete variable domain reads GAGVSQSPSNKVTEKGKDVELRCDPISGHTALYWYRQSLGQGLEFLIYFQGNSAPDKSGLPSDRFSAERTGGSVSTLTIQRTQQEDSAVYLCASSLVSGQGRDTQYFGPGTRLTVL.

This CDR3 reads CASSGGQGAWYGYTF. The CDR3 DNA reads TGCGCCAGCAGCGGGGGACAGGGGGCTTGGTATGGCTACACCTTC. The rearrangement links TRBV5-1 to TRBJ1-2; the match to TRBD1 covers 12 bases. CDR1 and CDR2 (germline): SGHRS, YFSETQ. V was pared by 4 bases and J by 5 bases, with 6 bases of the junction left unmatched. This CDR3 is built from 15 residues. Together with reference TRBV5-1 and TRBJ1-2, the CDR3 gives the full variable domain: KAGVTQTPRYLIKTRGQQVTLSCSPISGHRSVSWYQQTPGQGLQFLFEYFSETQRNKGNFPGRFSGRQFSNSRSEMNVSTLELGDSALYLCASSGGQGAWYGYTFGSGTRLTVV.

The CDR3 DNA reads TGTGCCAGCAGCGTCCAGGTTTGGGGCAATCAGCCCCAGCATTTT. Protein sequence: CASSVQVWGNQPQHF. This chain joins TRBV6-5 and TRBJ1-5; D unclear. The CDR3 loop spans 15 amino acids. The germline V gene encodes CDR1 MNHEY and CDR2 SVGAGI. V lost 6 bases to trimming and J lost 2 bases, with 14 bases between them.

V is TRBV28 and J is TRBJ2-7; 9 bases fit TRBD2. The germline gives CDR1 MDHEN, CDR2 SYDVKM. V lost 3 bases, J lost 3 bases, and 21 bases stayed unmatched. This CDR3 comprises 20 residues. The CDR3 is CASSLGPGLARTEGFYEQYF. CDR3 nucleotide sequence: TGTGCCAGCAGTTTGGGGCCGGGACTAGCCAGAACTGAGGGTTTCTACGAGCAGTACTTC.

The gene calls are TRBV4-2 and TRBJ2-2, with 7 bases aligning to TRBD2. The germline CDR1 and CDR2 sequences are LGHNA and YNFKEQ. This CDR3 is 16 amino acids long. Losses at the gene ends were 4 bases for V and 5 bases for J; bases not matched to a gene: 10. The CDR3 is CASSPPGGGKTGELFF. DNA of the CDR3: TGTGCCAGCAGCCCCCCGGGAGGAGGGAAAACCGGGGAGCTGTTTTTT.

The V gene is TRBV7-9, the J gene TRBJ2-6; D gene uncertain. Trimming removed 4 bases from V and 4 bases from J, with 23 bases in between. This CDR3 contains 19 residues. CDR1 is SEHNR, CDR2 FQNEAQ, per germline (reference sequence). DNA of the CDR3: TGTGCCAGCAGCTCCCCGCGCGCGACCCGGGTTGTCGGGGCCAACGTCCTGACTTTC. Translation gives CASSSPRATRVVGANVLTF.

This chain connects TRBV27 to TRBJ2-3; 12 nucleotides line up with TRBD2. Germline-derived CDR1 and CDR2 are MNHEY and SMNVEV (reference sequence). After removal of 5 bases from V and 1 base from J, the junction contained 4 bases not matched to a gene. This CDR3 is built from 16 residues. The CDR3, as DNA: TGTGCCAGCAGTCCCAGACTAGCGGGGGGCACAGATACGCAGTATTTT. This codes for CASSPRLAGGTDTQYF.

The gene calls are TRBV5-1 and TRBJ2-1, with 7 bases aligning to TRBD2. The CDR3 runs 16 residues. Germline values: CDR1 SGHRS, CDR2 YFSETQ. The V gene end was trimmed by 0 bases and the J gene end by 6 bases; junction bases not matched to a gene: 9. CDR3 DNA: TGCGCCAGCAGCTTGGCGGGCGGGAGTCGTGGCAATGAGCAGTTCTTC. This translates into CASSLAGGSRGNEQFF.

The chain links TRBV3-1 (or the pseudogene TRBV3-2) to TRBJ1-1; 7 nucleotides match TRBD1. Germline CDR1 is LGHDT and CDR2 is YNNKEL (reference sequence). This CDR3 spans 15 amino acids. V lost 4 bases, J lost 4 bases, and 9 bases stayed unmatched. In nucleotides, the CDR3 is TGTGCCAGCAGCCGCACGACAGGGCGAATCACTGAAGCTTTCTTT. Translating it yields CASSRTTGRITEAFF.

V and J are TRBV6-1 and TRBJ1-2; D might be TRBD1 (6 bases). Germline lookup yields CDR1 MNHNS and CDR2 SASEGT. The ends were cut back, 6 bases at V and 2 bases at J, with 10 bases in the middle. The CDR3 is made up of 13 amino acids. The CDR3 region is CASSPGQNYGYTF. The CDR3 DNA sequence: TGTGCCAGCAGCCCGGGACAAAACTATGGCTACACCTTC.

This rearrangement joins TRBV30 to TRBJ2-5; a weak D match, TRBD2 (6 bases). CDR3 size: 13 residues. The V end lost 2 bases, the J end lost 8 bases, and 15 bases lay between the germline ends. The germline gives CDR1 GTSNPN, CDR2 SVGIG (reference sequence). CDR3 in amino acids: CAWSQRAGDTQYF. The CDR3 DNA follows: TGTGCCTGGAGTCAGCGGGCCGGGGACACCCAGTACTTC.

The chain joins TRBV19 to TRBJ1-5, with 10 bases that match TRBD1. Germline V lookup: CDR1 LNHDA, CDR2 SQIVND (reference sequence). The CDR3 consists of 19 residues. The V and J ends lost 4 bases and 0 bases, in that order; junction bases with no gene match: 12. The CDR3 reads CASSTPPGQGLNSNQPQHF. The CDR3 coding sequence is TGTGCCAGTAGTACGCCCCCGGGACAGGGGCTTAATAGCAATCAGCCCCAGCATTTT.

The DNA for the CDR3 is TGTGCCATCAGTGGGAGGGGCAGTCAGACCAAATCACCCCTCCACTTT. Its translation: CAISGRGSQTKSPLHF. The rearrangement joins TRBV10-3 to TRBJ1-6, with D possibly TRBD1 on 5 matching bases. The V end was cut by 4 bases, the J end by 10 bases, with 20 bases between. CDR1 is ENHRY and CDR2 is SYGVKD in the germline V gene. The CDR3 is 16 residues long.

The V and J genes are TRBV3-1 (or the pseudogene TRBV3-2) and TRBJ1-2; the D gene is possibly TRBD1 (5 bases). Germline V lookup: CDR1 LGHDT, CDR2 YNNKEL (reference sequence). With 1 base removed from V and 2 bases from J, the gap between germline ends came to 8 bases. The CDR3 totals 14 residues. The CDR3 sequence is CASSQVPGNYGYTF. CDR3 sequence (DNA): TGTGCCAGCAGCCAAGTCCCAGGGAACTATGGCTACACCTTC.

CDR3: CATGGTPNQPQHF. As DNA, the CDR3 is TGTGCCACCGGGGGGACACCCAATCAGCCCCAGCATTTT. The rearrangement uses TRBV5-6 and TRBJ1-5, with TRBD1 as a possible D gene (6 bases). CDR3 length equals 13 residues. CDR1 is SGHDT and CDR2 is YYEEEE in the germline V gene. Trimming took off 9 bases at V and 3 bases at J, with 13 bases between the two ends.

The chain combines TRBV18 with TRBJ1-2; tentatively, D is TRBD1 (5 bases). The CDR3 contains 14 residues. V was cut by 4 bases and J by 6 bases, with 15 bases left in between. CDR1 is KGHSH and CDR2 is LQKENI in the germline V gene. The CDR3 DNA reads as TGTGCCAGCTCACTTAGGCACAGGATTGATGGCTACACCTTC. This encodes CASSLRHRIDGYTF.

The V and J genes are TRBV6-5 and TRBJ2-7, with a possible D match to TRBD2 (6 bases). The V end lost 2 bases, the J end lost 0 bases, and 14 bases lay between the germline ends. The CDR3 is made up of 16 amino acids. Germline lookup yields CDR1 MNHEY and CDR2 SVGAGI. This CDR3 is CASSYHLGGGSYEQYF. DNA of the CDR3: TGTGCCAGCAGTTACCACTTGGGGGGAGGCTCCTACGAGCAGTACTTC.

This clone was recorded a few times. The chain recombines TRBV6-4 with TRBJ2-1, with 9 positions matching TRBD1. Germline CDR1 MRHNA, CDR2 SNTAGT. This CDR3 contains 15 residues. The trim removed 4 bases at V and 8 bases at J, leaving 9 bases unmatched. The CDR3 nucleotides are TGTGCCAGCAGTGGAACCCATACAGGGGGCTATGAGCAGTTCTTC. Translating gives CASSGTHTGGYEQFF.

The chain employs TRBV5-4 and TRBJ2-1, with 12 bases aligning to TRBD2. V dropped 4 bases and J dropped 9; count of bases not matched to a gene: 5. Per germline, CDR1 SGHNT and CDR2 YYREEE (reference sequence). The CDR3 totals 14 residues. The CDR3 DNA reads TGTGCCAGCAGCGCAGGACTAGCGGGAAGTGAGCAGTTCTTC. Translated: CASSAGLAGSEQFF.

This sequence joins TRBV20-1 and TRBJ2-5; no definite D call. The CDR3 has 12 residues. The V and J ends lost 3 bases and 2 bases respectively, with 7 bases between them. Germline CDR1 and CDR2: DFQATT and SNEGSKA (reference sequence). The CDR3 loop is CSASKLQETQYF. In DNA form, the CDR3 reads TGCAGTGCTAGTAAACTGCAAGAGACCCAGTACTTC.

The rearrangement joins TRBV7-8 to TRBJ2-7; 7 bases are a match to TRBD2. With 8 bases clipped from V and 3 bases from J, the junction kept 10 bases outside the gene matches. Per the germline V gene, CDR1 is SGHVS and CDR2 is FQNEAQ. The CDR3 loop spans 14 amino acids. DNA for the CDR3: TGTGCCAGCGGGGGAGGGAGGGAGGGCTACGAGCAGTACTTC. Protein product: CASGGGREGYEQYF.

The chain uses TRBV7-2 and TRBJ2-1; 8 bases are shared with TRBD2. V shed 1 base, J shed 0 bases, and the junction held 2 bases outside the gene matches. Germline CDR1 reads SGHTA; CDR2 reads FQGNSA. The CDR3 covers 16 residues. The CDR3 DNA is TGTGCCAGCAGCTTAGTAAGCGGGAGCTCCTACAATGAGCAGTTCTTC. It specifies CASSLVSGSSYNEQFF.

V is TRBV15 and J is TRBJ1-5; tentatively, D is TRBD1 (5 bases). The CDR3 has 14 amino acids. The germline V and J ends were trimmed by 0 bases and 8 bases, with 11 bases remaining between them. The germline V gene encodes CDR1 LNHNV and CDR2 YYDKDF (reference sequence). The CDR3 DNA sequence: TGTGCCACCAGCAGAGACAACCCCAGGGAGCCCCAGCATTTT. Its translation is CATSRDNPREPQHF.

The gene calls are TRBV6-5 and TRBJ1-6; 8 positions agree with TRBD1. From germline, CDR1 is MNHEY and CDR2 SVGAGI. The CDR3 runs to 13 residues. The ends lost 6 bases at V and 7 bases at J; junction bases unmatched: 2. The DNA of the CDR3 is TGTGCCAGCAGCAGGGGGCCGAATTCACCCCTCCACTTT. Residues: CASSRGPNSPLHF.

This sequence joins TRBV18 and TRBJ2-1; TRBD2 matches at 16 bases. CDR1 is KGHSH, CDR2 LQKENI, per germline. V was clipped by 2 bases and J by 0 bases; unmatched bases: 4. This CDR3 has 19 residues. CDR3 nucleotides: TGTGCCAGCTCACCAAGGGGACTAGCGGGAGGGGTCTCCTACAATGAGCAGTTCTTC. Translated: CASSPRGLAGGVSYNEQFF.